Sequencing of this T cell receptor beta chain was carried out in a study of T cell responses to AZD1222 COVID-19 vaccine. Assay used: immunoSEQ multiplex PCR; TCRdb lists only in-frame clones, some missing. The sample shows 130,000 or so clones, about 88% of them seen only once. This sample comprised peripheral blood, obtained on day 0 of AZD1222 vaccination. This receptor was identified in an adult in good health.

CDR3 DNA: TGTGCCAGCAGTACCTCCTTGGGTAGCGGGATGAAGTTCTTC. The encoded protein is CASSTSLGSGMKFF. This chain uses TRBV2 with TRBJ2-1; 8 bases are shared with TRBD2. The germline CDR1 and CDR2 sequences are SNHLY and FYNNEI. CDR3 length: 14 residues. V was pared by 5 bases and J by 14 bases, with 14 bases of the junction left unmatched.